This TCR beta chain was profiled in a study of blood T cell repertoires in COVID-19. Study at large: PBMCs, B-cell-depleted T cells, or T cells were the source of the cDNA or gDNA that made up the material.

In terms of age and location, participants ranged from roughly 18 to 100 years and lived in 24 US areas. It was within 2 weeks before study entry that exposed participants met a COVID-19 case. Germline V CDR1 and CDR2: SGHAT, FQNNGV. The CDR3 has 13 residues. V lost 1 base to trimming and J lost 6 bases; unmatched junction nucleotides: 0. Original methodology: Amplifying reference gene primers gave estimates of nucleated cell counts. The data were produced by immunoSEQ multiplex PCR, yet TCRdb's version contains in-frame clones alone and is incomplete. The V and J calls and clone size are taken from that table; D and trimming were inferred from the DNA. The sample contains about 150,000 clones, over 80% of which appear only once.

The clonotype was recovered from a woman between 50 and 59 years old who had been exposed to COVID-19. The sample taken for sequencing was PBMCs or T cells enriched from blood (not recorded which). The rearrangement uses TRBV11-2 and TRBJ2-1, with 7 bases aligning to TRBD1. CDR3 amino acids: CASSLGDSNEQFF. Written as DNA, the CDR3 is TGTGCCAGCAGCTTAGGGGACAGCAATGAGCAGTTCTTC.